This TCR beta chain was sequenced in a study of blood T cell repertoires in COVID-19. Data came from immunoSEQ multiplex PCR; TCRdb stores just in-frame clones and leaves some out. The sample shows approximately 300,000 clones, more than 75% of them seen only once. The age range of participants was about 18 to 100 years, with residence in under 25 US areas. Donors in Cohort 3 who had recovered were those with two negative PCRs, healthcare professional clearance, or resolution of their symptoms. Trimming pared 4 bases from V and 5 bases from J, leaving 15 bases between. The CDR3 extends over 14 amino acids. The germline gives CDR1 SGHTS, CDR2 YDEGEE.

The chain combines TRBV5-8 with TRBJ1-1, with a possible D match to TRBD1 (5 bases). The sequencing sample was made of PBMCs or T cells enriched from blood (not recorded which). The clonotype comes from a man in his fifties or sixties who had recovered from COVID-19. The CDR3 sequence: CASSLVPGGTEAFF. The CDR3 coding sequence is TGTGCCAGCAGCCTAGTCCCGGGGGGAACTGAAGCTTTCTTT.